This TCR beta chain was identified during a study of cytomegalovirus exposure and HLA in healthy donors. PCR was performed using 60 Vbeta and 13 Jbeta primers. Profiling relied on immunoSEQ multiplex PCR, and the TCRdb table lists in-frame clones only, not all of them. The sample consists of approximately 130,000 clones, 75% of them appearing once. This clone occurred a few times. Antigen specificity is unknown. Study results and caveats: It was reported in a later analysis that an Asian-associated ancestry cluster showed fewer N-insertions than the approximately 670-donor mean. When analyzed later, the rates of TCR association showed variation by HLA locus, with DRB1 the most and HLA-C the fewest. In a later analysis, specific HLA alleles were associated with around 17,000 TCR beta sequences at a 0.05 false discovery rate.

The sequence derives from a man aged 30 to 39 in good health and CMV-seronegative. Sequenced: PBMCs.

The CDR3 DNA reads TGTGCCACCAGCAGAGGAGGCTTAACACTCGGTCACTACGAGCAGTACTTC. Its protein is CATSRGGLTLGHYEQYF. J is TRBJ2-7 and V is TRBV15; D is ambiguous. In germline, CDR1 is LNHNV, CDR2 YYDKDF (reference sequence). CDR3 length equals 17 residues. Trimming shortened V by 1 base and J by 3 bases, and 19 bases separated the two germline ends.